A selection of T cell receptor beta chains follows, all from one sample in a study of T-cell memory formation after mild COVID-19. TCRdb analysed the 5' RACE reads with MiXCR anew, one entry per CDR3 protein. The table has a few hundred thousand distinct CDR3 sequences, roughly 15% seen once. What was sequenced was PBMCs or a T cell subset sorted from them (not recorded which). The receptors were gathered from a man in his late teens or twenties who had mild COVID-19 (a few samples of this study predate the infection). Cell type and time point are not known. Both conserved end residues are part of each CDR3. Fields, in order: V gene, J gene, D gene, clone size, CDR3 DNA, CDR3 protein. A D gene is named only where the DNA matches it firmly. Clone size, where shown, is once, few, many, or a class for clones that have expanded.

TRBV7-2	TRBJ2-5	TRBD2	few	TGTGCCAGCAGCTTTTCTAGCGGGGCAGAGACCCAGTACTTC	CASSFSSGAETQYF
TRBV12-3/TRBV12-4	TRBJ2-1	NA	few	TGTGCCAGCAGTACCCAGGGTCTTCAGTCCTACAATGAGCAGTTCTTC	CASSTQGLQSYNEQFF
TRBV7-3	TRBJ2-3	TRBD2	few	TGTGCCAGCAGCAGTAGCGGGTACACAGATACGCAGTATTTT	CASSSSGYTDTQYF
TRBV10-1	TRBJ2-1	TRBD1	many	TGCGCCAGCAGTGAGGGAAGGACAGGGGACTACAATGAGCAGTTCTTC	CASSEGRTGDYNEQFF
TRBV7-9	TRBJ2-7	NA	few	TGTGCCAGCAGCCTGGCACATCTCTCCTACGAGCAGTACTTC	CASSLAHLSYEQYF
TRBV4-3	TRBJ2-5	TRBD2	NA	TGCGCCAGCAGCCAAAATAGCGGGGGTGGACAAGAGACCCAGTACTTC	CASSQNSGGGQETQYF
TRBV20-1	TRBJ2-3	NA	many	TGCAGTGCTAGGGCTACGTCTCCTAGCACAGATACGCAGTATTTT	CSARATSPSTDTQYF
TRBV7-2	TRBJ1-2	TRBD1	once	TGTGCCAGCAGCTCCGGAGACAGGGCCAACTATGGCTACACCTTC	CASSSGDRANYGYTF
TRBV6-6	TRBJ1-2	NA	NA	TGTGCCAGCAGTTACGTCGGGATCAGGGACTATGGCTACACCTTC	CASSYVGIRDYGYTF
TRBV4-1	TRBJ1-5	NA	few	TGCGCCAGCAGCCAAGATATTGACAGGAGCAATCAGCCCCAGCATTTT	CASSQDIDRSNQPQHF
TRBV5-1	TRBJ1-3	NA	once	TGCGCCAGCAGCTCCGGGCCCTCAGGAAACACCATATATTTT	CASSSGPSGNTIYF
TRBV4-1	TRBJ2-3	NA	NA	TGCGCCAGCAGCCGAAGTCCGGTCAGCGGTAGCACAGATACGCAGTATTTT	CASSRSPVSGSTDTQYF
TRBV12-3/TRBV12-4	TRBJ1-2	TRBD1	few	TGTGCCAGCAGTTCGCTCCCGGGACAGGGGGCGGGTGGCTACACCTTC	CASSSLPGQGAGGYTF
TRBV10-3	TRBJ2-5	NA	NA	TGTGCCACGAGCTCGCCGGGGATAGCCCAAGAGACCCAGTACTTC	CATSSPGIAQETQYF
TRBV12-3/TRBV12-4	TRBJ2-3	TRBD1	NA	TGTGCCAGCAGCCGAGGACAGGACCAGGGTTTT	CASSRGQDQGF
TRBV5-1	TRBJ2-1	NA	once	TGCGCCAGCAGGAACAGACCCTACAATGAGCAGTTCTTC	CASRNRPYNEQFF
TRBV4-1	TRBJ1-4	TRBD1	NA	TGCGCCAGCAGCCAAGTGACAGGGGGCGGCTTTTATGAAAAACTGTTTTTT	CASSQVTGGGFYEKLFF
TRBV6-5	TRBJ1-2	TRBD1	NA	TGTGCCAGCAGGGACAGGGGGAAATATGGCTACACCTTC	CASRDRGKYGYTF
TRBV15	TRBJ2-5	NA	few	TGTGCCACCAGCAGGACCGTCCGGGGGAGCCAAGAGACCCAGTACTTC	CATSRTVRGSQETQYF
TRBV23-1	TRBJ1-1	NA	NA	TGCGCCAGCAGTGGAGTTGGGAGCACTGAAGCTTTCTTT	CASSGVGSTEAFF
TRBV2	TRBJ2-6	TRBD1	few	TGTGCCAGCAAGGGTAGACAGGGGAGTCTTGGGGCCAACGTCCTGACTTTC	CASKGRQGSLGANVLTF
TRBV20-1	TRBJ1-1	NA	NA	TGCAGTGCTAGAGATAAGGGAATCACAGCTTTCTTT	CSARDKGITAFF
TRBV15	TRBJ1-4	NA	NA	TGTGCCACCAGCATCGACAGGTCAACTAATGAAAAACTGTTTTTT	CATSIDRSTNEKLFF
TRBV6-2/TRBV6-3	TRBJ2-7	NA	NA	TGTGCCAGCAGCTCATCAGGACAGAACTCCTACGAGCAGTACTTC	CASSSSGQNSYEQYF
TRBV20-1	TRBJ2-4	NA	NA	TGCAGTGCTTTACTTACGGCCAAAAACATTCAGTACTTC	CSALLTAKNIQYF
TRBV27	TRBJ2-4	TRBD2	NA	TGTGCCAGCAGTTTAGCGGGAGTAGCCAAAAACATTCAGTACTTC	CASSLAGVAKNIQYF
TRBV25-1	TRBJ1-5	NA	few	TGTGCCAGCAGTGATGCGTATCAGCCCCAGCATTTT	CASSDAYQPQHF
TRBV5-4	TRBJ2-2	NA	NA	TGTGCCAGCGTTACAGGGAGTACCGGGGAGCTGTTTTTT	CASVTGSTGELFF
TRBV6-5	TRBJ2-1	TRBD1	few	TGTGCCAGCAGTTACCAGGGACAGGGGTGGTACAATGAGCAGTTCTTC	CASSYQGQGWYNEQFF